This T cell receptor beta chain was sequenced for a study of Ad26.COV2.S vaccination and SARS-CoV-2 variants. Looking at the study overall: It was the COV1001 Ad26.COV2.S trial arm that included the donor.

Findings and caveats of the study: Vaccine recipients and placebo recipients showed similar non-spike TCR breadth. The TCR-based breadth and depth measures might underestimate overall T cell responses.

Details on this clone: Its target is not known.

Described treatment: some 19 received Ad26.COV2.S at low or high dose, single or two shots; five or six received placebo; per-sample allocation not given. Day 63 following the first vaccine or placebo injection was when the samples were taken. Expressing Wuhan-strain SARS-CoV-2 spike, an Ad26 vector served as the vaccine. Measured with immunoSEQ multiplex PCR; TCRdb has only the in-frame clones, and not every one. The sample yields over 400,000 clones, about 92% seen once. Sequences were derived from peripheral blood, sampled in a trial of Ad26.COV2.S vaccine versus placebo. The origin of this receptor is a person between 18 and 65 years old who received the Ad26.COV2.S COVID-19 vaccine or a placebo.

The CDR3 nucleotides are TGTGCCAGCAGCCAGGCGAGAGACCAGCTGGTCGGCTACACCTTC. This codes for CASSQARDQLVGYTF. The rearrangement joins TRBV2 to TRBJ1-2; D not resolved. Trimming took off 6 bases at V and 8 bases at J, with 22 bases between the two ends. The CDR3 contains 15 residues. CDR1 is SNHLY and CDR2 is FYNNEI in the germline V gene.